Below, 25 T cell receptor beta chains from the same sample are listed, as sequenced in a study of CD8 T cells in Susac syndrome. Random hexamers served to reverse transcribe about 0.5 to 1 ug RNA. TCRdb reanalysed the immunoSEQ multiplex PCR reads using MiXCR and keeps one entry per CDR3 protein. The sample has 150,000 to 200,000 distinct CDR3 sequences, under 95% seen once; the top ten hold around 0.096%. The sequencing sample was made of CD4+ T cells from PBMCs. These receptors all come from a human donor in good health.

This clonotype was observed once. The chain couples TRBV13 to TRBJ1-6; 7 positions match TRBD1. Germline V gene sequence: CDR1 PRHDT, CDR2 FYEKMQ (reference sequence). The CDR3 contains 16 residues. V trimming: 6 bases; J trimming: 5 bases; junction bases outside the gene matches: 10. The CDR3, as DNA: TGTGCCAGCAGGCCGACAGGGAGTAGGAATAATTCACCCCTCCACTTT. This encodes CASRPTGSRNNSPLHF.

This rearrangement joins TRBV14 to TRBJ2-3, with 8 nucleotides matching TRBD2. CDR3 length: 16 residues. CDR1 SGHDN and CDR2 FVKESK come from the germline V gene. Unmatched junction bases numbered 6, after V lost 3 bases and J lost 1 base. The CDR3 region is CASSQLPGLGTDTQYF. The CDR3 nucleotides read TGTGCCAGCAGCCAGTTACCGGGACTAGGCACAGATACGCAGTATTTT. The variable domain in full, with the rest retrieved from reference TRBV14 and TRBJ2-3, is EAGVTQFPSHSVIEKGQTVTLRCDPISGHDNLYWYRRVMGKEIKFLLHFVKESKQDESGMPNNRFLAERTGGTYSTLKVQPAELEDSGVYFCASSQLPGLGTDTQYFGPGTRLTVL.

This chain links TRBV28 with TRBJ1-6; no clear D gene. The CDR3 consists of 14 residues. The germline V gene encodes CDR1 MDHEN and CDR2 SYDVKM. V shed 6 bases and J shed 6 bases, with 12 bases lying between them. The CDR3 bases are TGTGCCAGCAGACCGACATATCGTAATTCACCCCTCCACTTT. Translated: CASRPTYRNSPLHF.

This CDR3 reads CAWSVGIERRYGYTF. The CDR3 region has the DNA TGTGCCTGGAGTGTAGGAATCGAACGGCGCTATGGCTACACCTTC. V usage is TRBV30 and J usage is TRBJ1-2; no definite D call. The germline V gene has CDR1 GTSNPN and CDR2 SVGIG (reference sequence). CDR3 length: 15 residues. The V end was cut by 0 bases, the J end by 4 bases, with 15 bases between.

This chain uses TRBV6-1 with TRBJ1-2, with a tentative D call TRBD1 (5 bases). Germline lookup yields CDR1 MNHNS and CDR2 SASEGT. The CDR3 consists of 13 residues. Trimming stripped 4 bases from V and 8 bases from J, with 14 bases between. In DNA form, the CDR3 reads TGTGCCAGCAGTGGTATAGGGGTGAACGGCTACACCTTC. Its translation is CASSGIGVNGYTF.

This chain connects TRBV20-1 to TRBJ1-5, with 9 bases matching TRBD1. CDR3 length equals 13 residues. CDR1 DFQATT and CDR2 SNEGSKA come from the germline V gene (reference sequence). The trim removed 7 bases at V and 5 bases at J, leaving 6 bases unmatched. CDR3 in amino acids: CSVGQGRDQPQHF. The CDR3 coding sequence is TGCAGTGTGGGACAGGGTAGAGATCAGCCCCAGCATTTT.

The gene calls are TRBV6-5 and TRBJ1-3, with D possibly matching TRBD1 (5 bases). V was clipped by 0 bases and J by 0 bases, with 9 bases between them. Germline CDR1 and CDR2: MNHEY and SVGAGI. This CDR3 spans 16 amino acids. CDR3 residues: CASSYSRTLSGNTIYF. CDR3 in DNA: TGTGCCAGCAGTTACTCGCGGACACTCTCTGGAAACACCATATATTTT.

The V and J genes are TRBV3-1 and TRBJ1-6; D ambiguous. Trimming stripped 0 bases from V and 0 bases from J, with 6 bases between. There are 16 residues in the CDR3. Germline V gives CDR1 LGHDT, CDR2 YNNKEL (reference sequence). The CDR3 reads CASSQDFGSYNSPLHF. The CDR3 coding sequence is TGTGCCAGCAGCCAAGATTTCGGCTCCTATAATTCACCCCTCCACTTT.

This clonotype was seen only once. The chain employs TRBV29-1 and TRBJ2-1, with TRBD2 identical over 8 bases. The CDR3 runs to 13 residues. In germline, CDR1 is SQVTM, CDR2 ANQGSEA. The junction had 6 bases not matched to a gene; V was cut back by 7 bases and J by 4 bases. CDR3 sequence (DNA): TGCAGCGGAACGCGGGGGGCTTACAATGAGCAGTTCTTC. Translated: CSGTRGAYNEQFF.

The chain recombines TRBV15 with TRBJ2-7; 8 bases match TRBD1. The trim removed 0 bases at V and 10 bases at J, leaving 5 bases unmatched. The CDR3 is 13 amino acids. Germline V gene data show CDR1 as LNHNV and CDR2 as YYDKDF (reference sequence). As DNA, the CDR3 is TGTGCCACCAGCAGAGACAGGGGGCTGGAACAGTACGTC. It is translated as CATSRDRGLEQYV.

V gene TRBV5-4 combines with J gene TRBJ2-1, with 11 positions matching TRBD2. CDR3 length: 15 amino acids. Unmatched junction bases numbered 8, after V lost 4 bases and J lost 8 bases. In germline, CDR1 is SGHNT, CDR2 YYREEE (reference sequence). CDR3 sequence: CASSQGGTSGYEQFF. CDR3 bases: TGTGCCAGCAGCCAGGGTGGGACTAGCGGCTATGAGCAGTTCTTC.

The V call is TRBV20-1, the J call TRBJ1-2; 7 bases map to TRBD1. This CDR3 spans 13 amino acids. The trim removed 2 bases at V and 4 bases at J, leaving 4 bases unmatched. CDR1 and CDR2 from the germline V gene are DFQATT and SNEGSKA (reference sequence). For the CDR3, the DNA is TGCAGTGCTAGACCAGGGGGAGTCTATGGCTACACCTTC. Translation gives CSARPGGVYGYTF.

This clonotype was observed a few times. This chain uses TRBV3-1 with TRBJ2-7; D is possibly TRBD2 (6 bases). Germline loops: CDR1 LGHDT, CDR2 YNNKEL (reference sequence). V lost 4 bases to trimming and J lost 3 bases, with 7 bases between them. The CDR3 has 12 amino acids. The CDR3 coding sequence is TGTGCCAGCAGCCTCGGGGGCTACGAGCAGTACGTC. It specifies CASSLGGYEQYV.

The chain has TRBV5-6 and TRBJ2-5, with D perhaps matching TRBD1 (5 bases). CDR3 length: 15 residues. Germline assignment: CDR1 SGHDT and CDR2 YYEEEE. Trimming pared 1 base from V and 2 bases from J, leaving 12 bases between. The CDR3 loop is CASSLNRIRQETQYF. The CDR3 DNA reads as TGTGCCAGCAGCTTGAACAGGATTCGTCAAGAGACCCAGTACTTC.

This rearrangement joins TRBV28 to TRBJ1-1; D remains unclear. V dropped 6 bases and J dropped 0 bases, with 8 bases sitting between them. This CDR3 is 13 amino acids long. CDR1 is MDHEN and CDR2 is SYDVKM in the germline V gene. The CDR3 loop is CASSRILNTEAFF. CDR3 sequence (DNA): TGTGCCAGCAGCCGAATACTGAACACTGAAGCTTTCTTT.

This sequence joins TRBV4-3 and TRBJ2-7; tentatively, D is TRBD2 (6 bases). The CDR3 covers 19 residues. The germline V gene encodes CDR1 LGHNA and CDR2 YSLEER. V was cut by 0 bases and J by 3 bases, with 24 bases left in between. The CDR3 loop reads CASSQDSGEGDSTSYEQYV. For the CDR3, the DNA is TGCGCCAGCAGCCAAGATTCCGGTGAAGGGGATTCGACTAGCTACGAGCAGTACGTC.

The genes are TRBV9 and TRBJ2-1, with D perhaps matching TRBD2 (6 bases). Germline V CDR1 and CDR2: SGDLS, YYNGEE. The germline V and J ends were trimmed by 4 bases and 2 bases, with 13 bases remaining between them. CDR3 length equals 15 residues. Here the CDR3 reads CASSPRVAAYNEQFF. In DNA, the CDR3 is TGTGCCAGCAGCCCCCGCGTAGCGGCCTACAATGAGCAGTTCTTC.

This clonotype is a singleton in its sample. The gene calls are TRBV6-2 or TRBV6-3 and TRBJ1-1; D might be TRBD1 (5 bases). The CDR3 extends over 18 amino acids. V shed 6 bases and J shed 1 base, with 24 bases lying between them. Germline lookup yields CDR1 MNHEY and CDR2 SVGEGT. The CDR3 DNA follows: TGTGCCAGCAGCCTCGTCGTGGGCTCAGGGATATGGAACACTGAAGCTTTCTTT. This translates into CASSLVVGSGIWNTEAFF.

The chain is built from TRBV27 and TRBJ1-1; D is unclear. Trimming took 9 bases from V and 1 from J, leaving 18 bases between them. The CDR3 contains 15 residues. In germline, CDR1 is MNHEY, CDR2 SMNVEV (reference sequence). Here the CDR3 DNA reads TGTGCCAGTCTGATGTGGGGATCGGGGAACACTGAAGCTTTCTTT. This sequence encodes CASLMWGSGNTEAFF.

This chain connects TRBV3-1 to TRBJ2-1; TRBD1 agrees at 8 bases. The length of the CDR3 is 16 residues. V trimming: 1 base; J trimming: 3 bases; junction bases outside the gene matches: 5. Per germline, CDR1 LGHDT and CDR2 YNNKEL (reference sequence). This CDR3 reads CASSQGDRGGYNEQFF. DNA of the CDR3: TGTGCCAGCAGCCAAGGTGACAGGGGAGGCTACAATGAGCAGTTCTTC.

The chain joins TRBV12-3 or TRBV12-4 to TRBJ2-7; D tentatively reads TRBD1 or TRBD2 (5 bases each). V lost 2 bases to trimming and J lost 2 bases, with 7 bases between them. The CDR3 loop spans 13 amino acids. The CDR3 bases are TGTGCCAGCAGTTTACGGGGCCCCTACGAGCAGTACTTC. This translates into CASSLRGPYEQYF.

This clonotype was detected only a few times. The chain recombines TRBV20-1 with TRBJ2-3; TRBD2 matches 9 bases. The CDR3 contains 15 residues. Trimming cost V 0 bases and J 6 bases; bases outside gene matches: 7. Germline V gene lookup returns CDR1 DFQATT and CDR2 SNEGSKA (reference sequence). In DNA, the CDR3 is TGCAGTGCTAGAGAGGGCGGGGGGGCGAAGGATACGCAGTATTTT. Protein: CSAREGGGAKDTQYF.

This sequence joins TRBV19 and TRBJ2-6; D is possibly TRBD2 (5 bases). V shed 0 bases and J shed 3 bases, with 12 bases lying between them. The CDR3 extends over 17 amino acids. The germline V gene has CDR1 LNHDA and CDR2 SQIVND (reference sequence). The CDR3 nucleotides read TGTGCCAGTAGTATAGAAGAGGCACTAGGTGGGGCCAACGTCCTGACTTTC. It codes for CASSIEEALGGANVLTF.

The sample holds a few counts of this clonotype. The V gene is TRBV5-4, the J gene TRBJ2-7, with D unresolved. Trimming removed 3 bases at V and 0 bases at J, with 10 bases between. Looked up from germline, CDR1 is SGHNT and CDR2 is YYREEE (reference sequence). The CDR3 sequence is 14 residues long. The CDR3 protein is CASSSDPSSYEQYV. In DNA form, the CDR3 reads TGTGCCAGCAGCTCGGACCCGAGCTCCTACGAGCAGTACGTC.

The genes are TRBV6-2 or TRBV6-3 and TRBJ2-7; D not certain. The germline V gene encodes CDR1 MNHEY and CDR2 SVGEGT. Trimming shortened V by 5 bases and J by 7 bases, and 21 bases separated the two germline ends. There are 15 residues in the CDR3. In DNA, the CDR3 is TGTGCCAGCAGTCCTGATCGGGTGATAGGTGAGGAGCAGTACGTC. Translated: CASSPDRVIGEEQYV.